This TCR beta chain was documented in a study of cytomegalovirus exposure and HLA in healthy donors. In the study overall: Early release data held around 82 million unique TCRs from HLA-typed donors.

This CDR3 has 14 amino acids. V was shortened by 4 bases and J by 3 bases, with 16 bases between the two germline ends. Germline V gene data show CDR1 as GTSNPN and CDR2 as SVGIG (reference sequence). PCR involved 60 Vbeta and 13 Jbeta primers. Assay: immunoSEQ multiplex PCR; the TCRdb copy retains only in-frame clones and omits some. The sample includes some 190,000 clones, 60% to 85% of them seen just once. What was sequenced was PBMCs. This TCR was recovered from a man aged 18 to 29 in good health and CMV-seronegative. The gene calls are TRBV30 and TRBJ2-7, with unresolved D. CDR3 coding DNA: TGTGCCTGGAACCCCGAACAATCGATCTACGAGCAGTACTTC. Its translation is CAWNPEQSIYEQYF. Combining the CDR3 with reference TRBV30 and TRBJ2-7 gives the whole variable domain SQTIHQWPATLVQPVGSPLSLECTVEGTSNPNLYWYRQAAGRGLQLLFYSVGIGQISSEVPQNLSASRPQDRQFILSSKKLLLSDSGFYLCAWNPEQSIYEQYFGPGTRLTVT.